This T cell receptor (beta chain) was found in a study of T cell responses to AZD1222 COVID-19 vaccine. Study findings and constraints: Elevations in Spike-specific TCR breadth and depth followed administration of two AZD1222 doses.

Germline CDR1 and CDR2: SGHVS and FQNEAQ. The ends lost 5 bases at V and 4 bases at J; junction bases unmatched: 7. This CDR3 has 14 amino acids. As to this clone: No antigen is known for it.

Clones were sequenced by immunoSEQ multiplex PCR, and TCRdb holds only the in-frame ones, with some missing. The sample holds 200,000 or so clones; approximately 94% are singletons and the top ten take 9.2%. This receptor was identified in an adult in good health. The chain joins TRBV7-8 to TRBJ2-7; 8 positions agree with TRBD2. The sample was peripheral blood, taken on day 0 of AZD1222 vaccination. This chain's CDR3 is CASSQSGTRYEQYF. For the CDR3, the DNA is TGTGCCAGCAGCCAATCCGGGACTAGGTACGAGCAGTACTTC. The full variable domain, with the rest looked up from reference TRBV7-8 and TRBJ2-7, is GAGVSQSPRYKVAKRGQDVALRCDPISGHVSLFWYQQALGQGPEFLTYFQNEAQLDKSGLPSDRFFAERPEGSVSTLKIQRTQQEDSAVYLCASSQSGTRYEQYFGPGTRLTVT.